This T cell receptor (beta chain) was documented in a study of patients and donors after allogeneic stem cell transplantation. TCRdb re-called the RT-PCR reads with MiXCR, one entry per CDR3 protein. This sample has about 150,000 distinct CDR3 sequences, with 20% to 25% found just once. Germline V lookup: CDR1 SGHRS, CDR2 YFSETQ. V was trimmed by 0 bases and J by 5 bases, leaving 8 bases between them. The CDR3 has 13 amino acids. This clonotype was seen only a few times. Sequencing was done on a sample of blood, either unsorted or a sorted T cell fraction (not recorded which). The chain links TRBV5-1 to TRBJ1-1, with D unresolved. The clonotype originates from a human donor who was either an allogeneic HSCT recipient or a stem cell or donor lymphocyte infusion donor (not recorded which). It is not recorded whose cells these are; they may come from a transplant donor. CDR3: CASSLAANTEAFF. The CDR3 DNA sequence: TGCGCCAGCAGCTTGGCGGCAAATACTGAAGCTTTCTTT.